This section outlines one TCR beta chain sequence together with its context. The antigen remains undetermined. V shed 4 bases and J 9 bases; nucleotides not matched to a gene: 6. Germline V lookup: CDR1 MDHEN, CDR2 SYDVKM. This CDR3 spans 15 amino acids. This record belongs to a study of regulatory T cells in long-lasting Graves disease. Noted time point: newly diagnosed GD, antithyroid drugs for less than 3 months. Researchers made the TCR library from RNA that was extracted from PBMCs. Whole-study results and caveats: Patients with persistent disease showed a bias toward TRBV28, TRBJ1-2 and TRBJ2-5.

Through Arm-PCR of CDR3 regions and iRepertoire HTBI primers, TCR beta libraries were built. TCRdb reanalysed the multiplex PCR reads using MiXCR and keeps one entry per CDR3 protein. Among roughly 500,000 distinct CDR3 sequences listed, 12% to 15% were seen once. These sequences were also reported in another study, on T cells in Graves' hyperthyroidism and ophthalmopathy. From that paper: Uncontrolled infection, other autoimmune disease, pregnancy or lactation excluded patients. RT-PCR in the first round (using the HTBI primer set) targeted the TCR CDR3.

The receptor's source is a woman aged 45-65 years with Graves disease. The sequencing here drew on peripheral blood mononuclear cells (PBMCs), taken at new diagnosis, from a patient treated with antithyroid drugs. The V gene is TRBV28, the J gene TRBJ2-1; 13 nucleotides match TRBD2. CDR3 sequence: CASSSRTSGSLEQFF. The CDR3 DNA is TGTGCCAGCAGTTCCCGGACTAGCGGGAGCCTTGAGCAGTTCTTC.